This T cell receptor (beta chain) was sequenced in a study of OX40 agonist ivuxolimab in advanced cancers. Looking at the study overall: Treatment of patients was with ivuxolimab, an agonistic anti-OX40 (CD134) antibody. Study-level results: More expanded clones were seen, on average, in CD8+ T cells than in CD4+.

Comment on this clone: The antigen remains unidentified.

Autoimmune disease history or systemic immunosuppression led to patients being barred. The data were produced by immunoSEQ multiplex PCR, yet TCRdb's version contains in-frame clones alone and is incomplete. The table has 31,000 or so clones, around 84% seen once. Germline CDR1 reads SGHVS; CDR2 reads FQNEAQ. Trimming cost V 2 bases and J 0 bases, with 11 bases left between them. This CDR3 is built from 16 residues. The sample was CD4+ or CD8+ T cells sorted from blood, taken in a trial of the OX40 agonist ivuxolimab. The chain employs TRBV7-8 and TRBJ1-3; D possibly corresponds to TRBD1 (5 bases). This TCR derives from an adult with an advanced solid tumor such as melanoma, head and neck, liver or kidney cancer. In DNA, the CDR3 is TGTGCCAGCAGCTTAAGAGGGGTTGACTCTGGAAACACCATATATTTT. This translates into CASSLRGVDSGNTIYF.